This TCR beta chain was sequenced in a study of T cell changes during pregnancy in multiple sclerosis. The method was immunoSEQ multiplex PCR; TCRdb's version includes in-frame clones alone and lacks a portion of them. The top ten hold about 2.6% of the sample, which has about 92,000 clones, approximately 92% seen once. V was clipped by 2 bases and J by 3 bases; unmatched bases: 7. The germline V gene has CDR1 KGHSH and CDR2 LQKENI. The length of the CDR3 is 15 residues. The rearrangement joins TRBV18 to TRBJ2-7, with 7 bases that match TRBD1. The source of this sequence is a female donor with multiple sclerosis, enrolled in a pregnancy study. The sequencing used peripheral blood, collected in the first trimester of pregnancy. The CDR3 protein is CASSPLRTGDYEQYF. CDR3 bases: TGTGCCAGCTCACCATTGCGCACAGGGGACTACGAGCAGTACTTC.